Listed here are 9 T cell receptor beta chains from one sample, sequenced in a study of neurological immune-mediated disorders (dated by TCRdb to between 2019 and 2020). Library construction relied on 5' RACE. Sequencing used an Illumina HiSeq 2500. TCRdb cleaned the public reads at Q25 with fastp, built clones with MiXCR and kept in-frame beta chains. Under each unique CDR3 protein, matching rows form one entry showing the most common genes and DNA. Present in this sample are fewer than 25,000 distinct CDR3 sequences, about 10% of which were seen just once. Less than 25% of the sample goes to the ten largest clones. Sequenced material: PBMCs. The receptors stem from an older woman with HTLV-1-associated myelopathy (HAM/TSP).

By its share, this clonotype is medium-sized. CDR3 in amino acids: CSARRREGSPLHF. CDR3 bases: TGCAGCGCCCGGCGCAGGGAGGGTTCACCCCTCCACTTT. The chain links TRBV20-1 to TRBJ1-6, with D possibly matching TRBD1 (5 bases). This CDR3 has 13 residues. Germline CDR1 DFQATT, CDR2 SNEGSKA (reference sequence).

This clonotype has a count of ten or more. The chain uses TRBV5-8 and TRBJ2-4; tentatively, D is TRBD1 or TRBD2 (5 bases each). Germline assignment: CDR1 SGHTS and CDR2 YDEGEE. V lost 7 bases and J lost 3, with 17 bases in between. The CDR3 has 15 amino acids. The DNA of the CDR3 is TGTGCCAGCGCCACCGGGACCTGGGGCAAAAACATTCAGTACTTC. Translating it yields CASATGTWGKNIQYF. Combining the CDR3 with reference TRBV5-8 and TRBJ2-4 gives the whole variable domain EAGVTQSPTHLIKTRGQQATLRCSPISGHTSVYWYQQALGLGLQFLLWYDEGEERNRGNFPPRFSGRQFPNYSSELNVNALELEDSALYLCASATGTWGKNIQYFGAGTRLSVL.

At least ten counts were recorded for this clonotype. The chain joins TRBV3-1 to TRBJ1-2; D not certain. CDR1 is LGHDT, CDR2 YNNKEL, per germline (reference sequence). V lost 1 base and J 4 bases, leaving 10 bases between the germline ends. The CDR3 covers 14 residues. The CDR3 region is CASSQVDNRYGYTF. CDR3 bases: TGTGCCAGCAGCCAAGTTGACAACCGCTATGGCTACACCTTC.

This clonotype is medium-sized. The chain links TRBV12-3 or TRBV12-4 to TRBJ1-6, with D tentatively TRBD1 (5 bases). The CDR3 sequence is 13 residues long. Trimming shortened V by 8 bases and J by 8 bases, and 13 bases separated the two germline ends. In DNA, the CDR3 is TGTGCCAGCTCCTATGGGGCCGATTCACCCCTCCACTTT. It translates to CASSYGADSPLHF.

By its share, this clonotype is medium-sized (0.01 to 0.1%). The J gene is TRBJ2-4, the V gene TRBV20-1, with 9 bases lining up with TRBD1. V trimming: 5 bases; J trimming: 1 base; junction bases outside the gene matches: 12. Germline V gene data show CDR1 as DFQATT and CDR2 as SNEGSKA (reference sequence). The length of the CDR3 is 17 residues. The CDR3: CSAGYPTGGTAKNIQYF. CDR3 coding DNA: TGCAGTGCTGGATATCCAACAGGGGGCACGGCCAAAAACATTCAGTACTTC.

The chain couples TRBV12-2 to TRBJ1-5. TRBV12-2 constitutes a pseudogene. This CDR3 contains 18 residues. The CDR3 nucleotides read TGTGCAAGTCTCAGTATCAGGATAACCTTTCGGGGCAATCAGCCCCAGCATTTT. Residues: CASLSIRITFRGNQPQHF.

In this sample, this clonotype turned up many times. CDR3 bases: TGCGCCAGCAGCTTCCGGGACAGGGGGCCGATGAACACTGAAGCTTTCTTT. This sequence encodes CASSFRDRGPMNTEAFF. The rearrangement uses TRBV5-1 and TRBJ1-1, with 12 bases matching TRBD1. Germline V CDR1 and CDR2: SGHRS, YFSETQ. Unmatched junction bases numbered 5, after V lost 2 bases and J lost 0 bases. The length of the CDR3 is 17 residues.

CDR3 nucleotide sequence: TGCAGTGCTATCCCCTTGGGGGGGGCGGCCAATGAGCAGTTCTTC. It is translated as CSAIPLGGAANEQFF. V gene TRBV20-1 combines with J gene TRBJ2-1, with TRBD2 as a possible D gene (7 bases). The CDR3 is 15 residues long. Germline V lookup: CDR1 DFQATT, CDR2 SNEGSKA (reference sequence). V was cut by 4 bases and J by 6 bases, with 19 bases left in between.

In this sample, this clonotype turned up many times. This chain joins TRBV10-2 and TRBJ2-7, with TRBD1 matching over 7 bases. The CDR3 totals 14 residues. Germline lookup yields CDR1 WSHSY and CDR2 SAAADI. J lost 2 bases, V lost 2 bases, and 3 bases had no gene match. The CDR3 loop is CASSERGGAYEQYF. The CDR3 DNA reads TGCGCCAGCAGTGAGAGAGGGGGCGCCTACGAGCAGTACTTC.